This T cell receptor beta chain stems from a study of T cell repertoires in cytomegalovirus infection. Whole-study results and caveats: The response measured ex vivo was dominated by TCR beta clonotypes (HLA-C-restricted and CMV-specific).

Between the trimmed V and J ends, which lost 2 bases and 9 bases, there was a span of 14 bases. The CDR3 has 15 amino acids. The germline gives CDR1 SGHTA, CDR2 FQGNSA. MiXCR, applied by TCRdb to the reads, yields one record per CDR3 protein. The table includes some 700,000 distinct CDR3 sequences, 30% to 35% detected once. This clonotype has only a few counts. Its antigen is currently unknown. Sequencing was performed on cultured PBMCs, taken from culture after CMV antigen stimulation. The V and J genes are TRBV7-2 and TRBJ1-6; perhaps TRBD1 as D (5 bases). The TCR sequence derives from a human donor in good health (CMV status not recorded). Some clones in this sample may be carry-over from other donors' samples. The DNA of the CDR3 is TGTGCCAGCAGCTTATCCCAGGGAGGGGTTTCACCCCTCCACTTT. Its protein is CASSLSQGGVSPLHF.